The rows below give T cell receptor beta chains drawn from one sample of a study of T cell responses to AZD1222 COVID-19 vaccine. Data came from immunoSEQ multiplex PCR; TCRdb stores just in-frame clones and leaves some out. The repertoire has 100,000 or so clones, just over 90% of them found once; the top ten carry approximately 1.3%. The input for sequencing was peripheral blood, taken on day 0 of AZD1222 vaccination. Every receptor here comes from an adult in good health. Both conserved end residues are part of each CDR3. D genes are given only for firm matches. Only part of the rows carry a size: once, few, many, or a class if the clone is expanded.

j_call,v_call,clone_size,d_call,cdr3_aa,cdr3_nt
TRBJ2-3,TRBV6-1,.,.,CASSEFLSTDTQYF,TGTGCCAGCAGTGAGTTTCTTTCCACAGATACGCAGTATTTT
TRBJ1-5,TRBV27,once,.,CASRDLGIGATPFFF,TGTGCCAGCAGAGATTTGGGGATAGGCGCAACTCCATTTTTCTTT
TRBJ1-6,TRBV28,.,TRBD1,CASIGQGPYNSPLHF,TGTGCCAGCATTGGACAGGGGCCATATAATTCACCCCTCCACTTT
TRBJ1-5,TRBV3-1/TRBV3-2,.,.,CASSPRGEGTQHF,TGTGCCAGCAGCCCCCGGGGCGAGGGAACTCAGCATTTT
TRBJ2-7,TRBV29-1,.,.,CSVAESSYEQYF,TGCAGCGTTGCCGAGAGCTCCTACGAGCAGTACTTC
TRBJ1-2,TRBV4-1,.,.,CASSQGGVGYTF,TGCGCCAGCAGCCAAGGAGGGGTCGGCTACACCTTC
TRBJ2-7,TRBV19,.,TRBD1,CASSNRTGASWGYEQYF,TGTGCCAGTAGCAATCGGACAGGAGCATCCTGGGGCTACGAGCAGTACTTC
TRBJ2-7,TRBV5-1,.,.,CASSWSFSYEQYF,TGCGCCAGCAGCTGGAGCTTTAGCTACGAGCAGTACTTC
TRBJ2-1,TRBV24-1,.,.,CATSDFTGYNEQFF,TGTGCCACCAGTGATTTCACGGGTTACAATGAGCAGTTCTTC
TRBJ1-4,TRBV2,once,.,CASSVENNEKLFF,TGTGCCAGCAGTGTGGAGAATAATGAAAAACTGTTTTTT
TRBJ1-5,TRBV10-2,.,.,CASSIQDQPQHF,TGCGCCAGCAGTATTCAGGACCAGCCCCAGCATTTT
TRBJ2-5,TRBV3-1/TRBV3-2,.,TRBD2,CASRPNSGGAWETQYF,TGTGCCAGCAGACCTAATAGCGGGGGGGCATGGGAGACCCAGTACTTC
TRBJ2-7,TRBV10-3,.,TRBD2,CATGAGTDYEQYF,TGTGCCACCGGAGCGGGGACGGACTACGAGCAGTACTTC
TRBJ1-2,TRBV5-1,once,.,CASRVAGYYGYTF,TGCGCCAGCAGGGTTGCAGGGTACTATGGCTACACCTTC
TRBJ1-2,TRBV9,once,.,CASSEQTIYGYTF,TGTGCCAGCAGCGAACAAACGATCTATGGCTACACCTTC
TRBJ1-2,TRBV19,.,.,CASSPQREGYGYTF,TGTGCCAGTAGTCCCCAGAGGGAGGGGTACGGCTACACCTTC
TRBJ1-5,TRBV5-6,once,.,CASSFQGDRGNQPQHF,TGTGCCAGCAGCTTCCAGGGAGATCGTGGCAATCAGCCCCAGCATTTT
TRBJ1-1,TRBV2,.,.,CASSNKKTGILMNTEAFF,TGTGCCAGCAGCAACAAGAAAACAGGGATCCTCATGAACACTGAAGCTTTCTTT
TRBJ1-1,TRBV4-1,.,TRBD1,CASSQEAGGFTEAFF,TGCGCCAGCAGCCAAGAGGCAGGGGGTTTTACTGAAGCTTTCTTT
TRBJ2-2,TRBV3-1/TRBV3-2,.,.,CASSRGEPGELFF,TGTGCCAGCAGCCGAGGGGAACCCGGGGAGCTGTTTTTT
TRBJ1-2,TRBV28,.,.,CASSLRVPGGYTF,TGTGCCAGCAGTTTGAGGGTCCCTGGTGGCTACACCTTC
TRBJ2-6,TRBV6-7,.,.,CASSSKQRQSRANVLTF,TGTGCCAGCAGTTCCAAGCAGCGTCAAAGTCGGGCCAACGTCCTGACTTTC
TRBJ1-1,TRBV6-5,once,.,CASSTYFPNTEAFF,TGTGCCAGCAGTACATACTTTCCCAACACTGAAGCTTTCTTT
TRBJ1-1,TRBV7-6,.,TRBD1,CASSNYGGQHTEAFF,TGTGCCAGCAGCAATTACGGGGGACAGCACACTGAAGCTTTCTTT
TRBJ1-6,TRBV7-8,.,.,CASSFDQGPLHF,TGTGCCAGCAGCTTCGACCAGGGACCCCTCCACTTT
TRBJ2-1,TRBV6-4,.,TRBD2,CASSAWTSGGPGEQFF,TGTGCCAGCAGCGCCTGGACTAGCGGGGGGCCCGGTGAGCAGTTCTTC
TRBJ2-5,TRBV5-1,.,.,CASSWGDVEETQYF,TGCGCCAGCAGCTGGGGGGACGTAGAAGAGACCCAGTACTTC
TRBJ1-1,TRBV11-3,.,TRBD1,CACSDRAGNTEAFF,TGTGCCTGCTCGGACAGGGCTGGTAACACTGAAGCTTTCTTT
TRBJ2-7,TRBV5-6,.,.,CASSWDGEQYF,TGTGCCAGCAGCTGGGACGGGGAGCAGTACTTC
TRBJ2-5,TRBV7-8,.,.,CATLNGLAMETQYF,TGTGCCACCCTAAATGGGCTAGCGATGGAGACCCAGTACTTC
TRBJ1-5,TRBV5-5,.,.,CASSLDGASEDKPQHF,TGTGCCAGCAGCTTGGACGGAGCCTCGGAAGATAAGCCCCAGCATTTT
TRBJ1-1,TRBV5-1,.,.,CASSLDGTRSTSSAFF,TGCGCCAGCAGCTTGGATGGTACACGGAGTACGTCGTCAGCTTTCTTT
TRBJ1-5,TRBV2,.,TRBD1,CASRRSGGQGFVQPQHF,TGTGCCAGCAGGAGGAGTGGGGGACAGGGATTCGTTCAGCCCCAGCATTTT
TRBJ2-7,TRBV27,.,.,CASSPRLTGVYEQYF,TGTGCCAGCAGTCCCCGCCTGACAGGTGTCTACGAGCAGTACTTC
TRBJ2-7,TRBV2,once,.,CASSAQNRVRQYF,TGTGCCAGCAGTGCCCAAAACAGGGTTCGGCAGTACTTC
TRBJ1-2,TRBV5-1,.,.,CASSFLANYGYTF,TGCGCCAGCAGCTTCTTAGCGAACTATGGCTACACCTTC
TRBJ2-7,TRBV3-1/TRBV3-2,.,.,CASSQGRVVYF,TGTGCCAGCAGCCAGGGACGGGTTGTGTACTTC
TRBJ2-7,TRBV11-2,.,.,CASSVNRGYEQYF,TGTGCCAGCAGCGTTAATCGAGGGTACGAGCAGTACTTC
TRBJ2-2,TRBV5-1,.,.,CASSLASAANTGELFF,TGCGCCAGCAGCTTGGCTTCCGCAGCGAACACCGGGGAGCTGTTTTTT
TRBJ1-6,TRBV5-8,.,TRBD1,CASSTVQGAWLHSPLHF,TGTGCCAGCAGCACCGTCCAGGGGGCTTGGTTGCATTCACCCCTCCACTTT
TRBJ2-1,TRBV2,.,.,CASSRGAGYGNEQFF,TGTGCCAGCTCCCGGGGGGCGGGGTACGGGAATGAGCAGTTCTTC
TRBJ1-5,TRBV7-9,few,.,CASSLGPGLNQPQHF,TGTGCCAGCAGCTTAGGCCCGGGATTAAATCAGCCCCAGCATTTT
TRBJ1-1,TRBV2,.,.,CASSLTRAGGDTEAFF,TGTGCCAGCAGTCTGACGCGAGCGGGTGGGGACACTGAAGCTTTCTTT
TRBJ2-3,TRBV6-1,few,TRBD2,CASSVLLSGGSADTQYF,TGTGCCAGCAGTGTTCTCTTAAGCGGGGGGAGCGCAGATACGCAGTATTTT
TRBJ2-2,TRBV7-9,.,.,CASGVAAVTGELFF,TGTGCCAGCGGAGTGGCCGCGGTTACCGGGGAGCTGTTTTTT
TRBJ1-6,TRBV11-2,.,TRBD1,CASSLRGTGLNSPLHF,TGTGCCAGCAGCTTGAGGGGGACAGGTCTTAATTCACCCCTCCACTTT
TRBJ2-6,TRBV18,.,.,CASSPYGYGAGANVLTF,TGTGCCAGCTCACCCTACGGGTACGGGGCTGGGGCCAACGTCCTGACTTTC
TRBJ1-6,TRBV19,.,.,CASMSGQNSPLHF,TGTGCCAGTATGAGCGGACAGAATTCACCCCTCCACTTT